This T cell receptor beta chain stems from a study of blood T cell repertoires in COVID-19. In the study overall: Italy, Spain and the United States were the sources of the convalescent and acute COVID-19 samples. The analysed material was cDNA or gDNA that came from T cells, B-cell-depleted T cells, or PBMCs.

In the authors' workflow: It was from reference gene primer amplification that nucleated cell counts were estimated. Here immunoSEQ multiplex PCR was the method, and the copy in TCRdb shows in-frame clones only, minus some. That table gives V, J and clone size, and the DNA gave D and trimming. This sample has 200,000 to 300,000 clones; around 87% occur once, and the top ten carry about 2.1%. The sequence was obtained from a woman aged 50 to 60 with acute or convalescent COVID-19. Sequenced sample: peripheral blood.

Here the CDR3 DNA reads TGTGCTAGTGGTTTGGTACCTGTTGGGATCGGGATACTGACCCGTCTGAGAAACACCGGGGAGCTGTTTTTT. This gives the protein CASGLVPVGIGILTRLRNTGELFF. The chain is built from TRBV12-5 and TRBJ2-2; weak D call: TRBD2 (5 bases). Germline V gives CDR1 LGHNT, CDR2 FRNRAP. V lost 0 bases to trimming and J lost 2 bases, with 34 bases between them. The CDR3 loop spans 24 amino acids.